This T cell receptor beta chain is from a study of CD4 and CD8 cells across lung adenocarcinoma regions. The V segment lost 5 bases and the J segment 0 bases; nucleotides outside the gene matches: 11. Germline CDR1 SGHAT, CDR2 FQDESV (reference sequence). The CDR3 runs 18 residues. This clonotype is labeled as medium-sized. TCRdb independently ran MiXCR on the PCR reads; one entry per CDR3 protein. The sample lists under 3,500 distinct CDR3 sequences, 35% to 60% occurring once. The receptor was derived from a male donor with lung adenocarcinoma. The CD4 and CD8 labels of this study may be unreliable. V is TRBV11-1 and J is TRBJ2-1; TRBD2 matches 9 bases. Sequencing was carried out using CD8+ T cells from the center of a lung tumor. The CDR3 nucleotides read TGTGCCAGCAGCCCCCGAGTTAGCGGGAGTATCTCCTACAATGAGCAGTTCTTC. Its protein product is CASSPRVSGSISYNEQFF.